Following are 2 T cell receptor beta chains from one sample sequenced in a study of T-cell reconstitution after alpha-beta-depleted transplantation in children. During its preparation, the TCRbeta library received unique molecular identifiers. One entry per CDR3 protein, called by TCRdb with MiXCR from the PCR reads. The table includes 350,000 to 500,000 distinct CDR3 sequences, about 40% detected once. This material consisted of PBMCs, taken before TCRalphabeta/CD19-depleted stem cell transplant. These receptors originate from a girl between 2 and 10 years old with aplastic anemia, due to receive a stem cell transplant.

J is TRBJ2-1 and V is TRBV29-1; D is undetermined. Germline V lookup: CDR1 SQVTM, CDR2 ANQGSEA. V was cut by 7 bases and J by 0 bases, with 10 bases left in between. CDR3 length: 13 amino acids. The CDR3 loop is CSAPTGSYNEQFF. CDR3 bases: TGCAGCGCCCCGACTGGCTCCTACAATGAGCAGTTCTTC.

This chain connects TRBV4-1 to TRBJ1-5, with 10 bases aligning to TRBD1. CDR1 is MGHRA, CDR2 YSYEKL, per germline. The V gene end was trimmed by 3 bases and the J gene end by 11 bases; junction bases not matched to a gene: 10. This CDR3 has 15 residues. CDR3 DNA sequence: TGCGCCAGCAGCCAGGGGACAGGGGCACGGGAAGCCCAGCATTTT. It translates to CASSQGTGAREAQHF.